These 14 T cell receptor beta chains came from one sample sequenced in a study of T cells after posttransplantation cyclophosphamide. Sequencing was performed with immunoSEQ multiplex PCR; in TCRdb, only in-frame clones are kept and a portion is missing. The table shows 45,000 to 60,000 clones, with roughly 92% occurring only once. Sequences were obtained from PBMCs. These receptors all come from a woman in her forties or fifties in good health and a related stem cell transplant donor.

In DNA, the CDR3 is TGTGCCAGCAGTGAAGTGCCGGGTCCCATCTCATCGGGGGAGCTGTTTTTT. Amino acid sequence: CASSEVPGPISSGELFF. V usage is TRBV6-1 and J usage is TRBJ2-2; D is uncertain. The CDR3 runs 17 residues. Between the trimmed V and J ends, which lost 1 base and 8 bases, there was a span of 20 bases. Germline-derived CDR1 and CDR2 are MNHNS and SASEGT.

This rearrangement joins TRBV6-5 to TRBJ2-1; D gene uncertain. The CDR3 loop spans 15 amino acids. Trimming took off 3 bases at V and 0 bases at J, with 9 bases between the two ends. CDR1 and CDR2 from the germline V gene are MNHEY and SVGAGI. DNA for the CDR3: TGTGCCAGCAGTTATCTGTCGGTCTCCTACAATGAGCAGTTCTTC. It specifies CASSYLSVSYNEQFF.

The rearrangement joins TRBV6-4 to TRBJ2-1; TRBD2 matches at 7 bases. From germline, CDR1 is MRHNA and CDR2 SNTAGT. The CDR3 contains 17 residues. The trim removed 0 bases at V and 4 bases at J, leaving 9 bases unmatched. CDR3 residues: CASSDSSSGAGYNEQFF. The CDR3 nucleotides read TGTGCCAGCAGTGACTCGAGCAGCGGGGCGGGTTACAATGAGCAGTTCTTC.

This chain links TRBV7-9 with TRBJ2-7, with TRBD2 as a possible D gene (7 bases). From germline, CDR1 is SEHNR and CDR2 FQNEAQ (reference sequence). The CDR3 runs to 16 residues. Trimming removed 0 bases from V and 0 bases from J, with 12 bases in between. CDR3 loop: CASSLAGGQGSYEQYF. The CDR3 DNA reads TGTGCCAGCAGCTTAGCGGGGGGGCAAGGCTCCTACGAGCAGTACTTC.

This clone occurred once. At one end, the junction sequence differs from germline, possibly due to a read error. The sample contains more than one DNA sequence encoding this CDR3. The V gene is TRBV7-3, the J gene TRBJ1-6; D gene unclear. Per germline, CDR1 SGHTA and CDR2 FQGTGA. The CDR3 is 14 residues long. The CDR3 sequence: CASSLDRGNSPLHF. The CDR3 DNA sequence: TGTGCCAGCAGCTTAGATAGAGGAAATTCGCCCCTCCACTTT.

The chain couples TRBV2 to TRBJ1-2; the D gene is possibly TRBD1 (6 bases). This CDR3 has 13 amino acids. The germline V gene has CDR1 SNHLY and CDR2 FYNNEI. V lost 7 bases to trimming and J lost 0 bases, with 9 bases between them. The CDR3 nucleotides read TGTGCCAGCAATAACAGGGCTAACTATGGCTACACCTTC. Encoded protein: CASNNRANYGYTF.

The gene calls are TRBV6-1 and TRBJ2-7, with unresolved D. The CDR3 runs to 13 residues. The germline V and J ends were trimmed by 0 bases and 3 bases, with 6 bases remaining between them. The germline V gene encodes CDR1 MNHNS and CDR2 SASEGT. CDR3 nucleotide sequence: TGTGCCAGCAGTGAAGCCATCAGCTACGAGCAGTACTTC. Residues: CASSEAISYEQYF.

CDR3: CASSPGPSSEQYF. Here the CDR3 DNA reads TGTGCCAGCAGCCCTGGACCTAGCTCCGAGCAGTACTTC. The rearrangement uses TRBV6-5 and TRBJ2-7; maybe TRBD2 (5 bases). V lost 6 bases, J lost 6 bases, and 15 bases lay in between. The germline CDR1 and CDR2 sequences are MNHEY and SVGAGI. The CDR3 consists of 13 residues.

The chain carries TRBV11-2 and TRBJ2-7, with TRBD1 matching over 8 bases. Unmatched junction bases numbered 18, after V lost 8 bases and J lost 3 bases. The CDR3 runs to 17 residues. CDR1 is SGHAT, CDR2 FQNNGV, per germline. CDR3 coding DNA: TGTGCCAGCCGCCCCGGCAGGGGGCATGGGGAAGACTACGAGCAGTACTTC. It encodes CASRPGRGHGEDYEQYF.

The chain links TRBV21-1 to TRBJ2-2; the D call of TRBD1 is as the table states it, not checked on the DNA. TRBV21-1 is given as a pseudogene. This CDR3 spans 14 amino acids. For the CDR3, the DNA is TGTGCCAGCAGCGGCAGGCCGAAGACCGGGGAGCTGTTTTTT. This translates into CASSGRPKTGELFF.

The chain uses TRBV5-6 and TRBJ2-5; possibly TRBD1 for D (6 bases). V was cut by 3 bases and J by 10 bases, with 13 bases left in between. Germline CDR1 reads SGHDT; CDR2 reads YYEEEE. The CDR3 runs to 12 residues. The CDR3 DNA follows: TGTGCCAGCAGCTCTACGCAGGGGATCCAGTACTTC. This codes for CASSSTQGIQYF.

The chain has TRBV28 and TRBJ2-2, with TRBD1 matching 7 bases. This CDR3 comprises 14 residues. The germline V gene encodes CDR1 MDHEN and CDR2 SYDVKM. J gave up 3 bases and V 3 bases, and 1 base lay outside the gene matches. The CDR3 bases are TGTGCCAGCAGTTTCGGGACAGACACCGGGGAGCTGTTTTTT. Translating it yields CASSFGTDTGELFF.

The chain joins TRBV6-1 to TRBJ2-5; D is possibly TRBD1 (6 bases). The length of the CDR3 is 16 residues. From germline, CDR1 is MNHNS and CDR2 SASEGT. V dropped 0 bases and J dropped 5 bases, with 16 bases sitting between them. Here the CDR3 DNA reads TGTGCCAGCAGTGAAGCGCGAGGTTCAGGGGACGAGACCCAGTACTTC. It yields the protein CASSEARGSGDETQYF.

This clone showed up just a few times. The chain combines TRBV5-1 with TRBJ1-1, with D possibly being TRBD1 (5 bases). Germline V gene sequence: CDR1 SGHRS, CDR2 YFSETQ. The CDR3 is 14 amino acids. Deletions cut 5 bases from V and 0 bases from J, with 11 bases between. The DNA of the CDR3 is TGCGCCAGCAGGGGTGGGGGGGTGAACACTGAAGCTTTCTTT. Residues: CASRGGGVNTEAFF.